These 29 T cell receptor beta chains share one sample of origin, sequenced in a study of blood T cell repertoires in COVID-19. Produced via immunoSEQ multiplex PCR; TCRdb's table is partial and in-frame only. Among tens of thousands of clones listed, 86% were seen once. Sequenced material: peripheral blood. The receptors shown here come from a man between 45 and 60 years old with active COVID-19.

CDR3 amino acids: CASSLAGGQGYGYTF. CDR3 coding DNA: TGTGCCAGCAGCTTAGCTGGCGGACAAGGATATGGCTACACCTTC. The chain recombines TRBV7-9 with TRBJ1-2, with TRBD1 as a possible D gene (5 bases). Trimming took 0 bases from V and 5 from J, leaving 13 bases between them. Germline V CDR1 and CDR2: SEHNR, FQNEAQ (reference sequence). CDR3 length equals 15 residues. The whole variable domain, filled in from reference TRBV7-9 and TRBJ1-2, reads DTGVSQNPRHKITKRGQNVTFRCDPISEHNRLYWYRQTLGQGPEFLTYFQNEAQLEKSRLLSDRFSAERPKGSFSTLEIQRTEQGDSAMYLCASSLAGGQGYGYTFGSGTRLTVV.

The genes are TRBV4-1 and TRBJ2-5; TRBD2 aligns across 12 bases. Germline CDR1 MGHRA, CDR2 YSYEKL. Trimming cost V 2 bases and J 5 bases; bases outside gene matches: 12. The CDR3 is 18 residues long. The chain's CDR3 is CASSQRFPSGGALETQYF. CDR3 coding DNA: TGCGCCAGCAGCCAACGGTTCCCTAGCGGGGGGGCATTGGAGACCCAGTACTTC.

This clone has just one count. The rearrangement joins TRBV6-5 to TRBJ2-7; 7 nucleotides line up with TRBD2. V was clipped by 5 bases and J by 6 bases; unmatched bases: 13. The CDR3 is 15 residues long. Germline CDR1 is MNHEY and CDR2 is SVGAGI. The CDR3 sequence: CASSTTAGVGGEQYF. The CDR3 DNA reads as TGTGCCAGCAGTACGACGGCGGGAGTGGGGGGCGAGCAGTACTTC.

The chain carries TRBV2 and TRBJ2-7; D gene uncertain. V was pared by 5 bases and J by 0 bases, with 5 bases between. This CDR3 region has 12 residues. Germline V gene data show CDR1 as SNHLY and CDR2 as FYNNEI. The CDR3 loop reads CASSSYSYEQYF. CDR3 coding DNA: TGTGCCAGCAGTTCTTACTCCTACGAGCAGTACTTC.

The chain employs TRBV6-2 or TRBV6-3 and TRBJ2-5; TRBD1 aligns across 10 bases. Trimming cost V 4 bases and J 5 bases; bases outside gene matches: 7. Germline V lookup: CDR1 MNHEY, CDR2 SVGEGT. There are 15 residues in the CDR3. This CDR3 is CASSFGTGAAETQYF. CDR3 in DNA: TGTGCCAGCAGTTTTGGGACAGGGGCCGCCGAGACCCAGTACTTC.

V and J are TRBV7-9 and TRBJ2-1, with a possible D match to TRBD1 (5 bases). This CDR3 has 14 residues. CDR1 SEHNR and CDR2 FQNEAQ come from the germline V gene (reference sequence). V was shortened by 1 base and J by 8 bases, with 12 bases between the two germline ends. CDR3 amino acids: CASSLGPGSHEQFF. CDR3 nucleotides: TGTGCCAGCAGCTTAGGGCCAGGGTCGCATGAGCAGTTCTTC.

The chain is built from TRBV10-3 and TRBJ1-5; 7 nucleotides match TRBD1. V shed 4 bases, J shed 5 bases, and the junction held 8 bases outside the gene matches. The CDR3 is 15 amino acids. CDR1 ENHRY and CDR2 SYGVKD come from the germline V gene. The CDR3 spells CAISGTGGEYQPQHF. CDR3 nucleotides: TGTGCCATCAGTGGGACAGGAGGGGAATATCAGCCCCAGCATTTT.

The chain carries TRBV28 and TRBJ1-5, with TRBD1 as a possible D gene (6 bases). This CDR3 is built from 12 residues. The ends were cut back, 8 bases at V and 3 bases at J, with 8 bases in the middle. Germline assignment: CDR1 MDHEN and CDR2 SYDVKM. The CDR3 DNA is TGTGCCAGCCGGGGGGCCAATCAGCCCCAGCATTTT. Amino acids: CASRGANQPQHF. The whole variable domain, remainder taken from reference TRBV28 and TRBJ1-5, is DVKVTQSSRYLVKRTGEKVFLECVQDMDHENMFWYRQDPGLGLRLIYFSYDVKMKEKGDIPEGYSVSREKKERFSLILESASTNQTSMYLCASRGANQPQHFGDGTRLSIL.

The V and J genes are TRBV27 and TRBJ2-1, with 8 nucleotides matching TRBD2. The J segment lost 6 bases and the V segment lost 6 bases, leaving 13 bases of the junction unmatched. CDR3 length equals 16 residues. Germline V lookup: CDR1 MNHEY, CDR2 SMNVEV (reference sequence). The CDR3 spells CASRITAGARANEQFF. For the CDR3, the DNA is TGTGCCAGCAGAATTACAGCGGGAGCTCGGGCCAATGAGCAGTTCTTC.

This chain joins TRBV5-1 and TRBJ1-6, with no clear D. This CDR3 spans 14 amino acids. Germline V gene sequence: CDR1 SGHRS, CDR2 YFSETQ. V shed 1 base and J shed 5 bases, with 7 bases lying between them. The CDR3 spells CASSLNADNSPLHF. The DNA for the CDR3 is TGCGCCAGCAGCTTGAATGCAGATAATTCACCCCTCCACTTT. The variable domain in full, with the rest retrieved from reference TRBV5-1 and TRBJ1-6, is KAGVTQTPRYLIKTRGQQVTLSCSPISGHRSVSWYQQTPGQGLQFLFEYFSETQRNKGNFPGRFSGRQFSNSRSEMNVSTLELGDSALYLCASSLNADNSPLHFGNGTRLTVT.

The genes are TRBV28 and TRBJ1-4; D is unresolved. Germline V gene lookup returns CDR1 MDHEN and CDR2 SYDVKM. V was cut by 3 bases and J by 5 bases, with 10 bases left in between. The CDR3 has 14 amino acids. The CDR3 loop is CASSFTALNEKLFF. The CDR3 bases are TGTGCCAGCAGTTTTACAGCCCTGAATGAAAAACTGTTTTTT.

The chain has TRBV7-3 and TRBJ1-1; a possible D gene is TRBD1 (5 bases). CDR3 size: 14 residues. Trimming removed 0 bases from V and 6 bases from J, with 11 bases in between. The germline gives CDR1 SGHTA, CDR2 FQGTGA. This CDR3 is CASSLTGGSAEAFF. CDR3 DNA sequence: TGTGCCAGCAGCTTAACGGGGGGAAGTGCTGAAGCTTTCTTT.

The V gene is TRBV24-1, the J gene TRBJ2-5, with D perhaps TRBD1 (6 bases). With 5 bases removed from V and 5 bases from J, the gap between germline ends came to 17 bases. This CDR3 comprises 15 residues. Germline-derived CDR1 and CDR2 are KGHDR and SFDVKD. This chain's CDR3 is CATSVSGEIWETQYF. The CDR3, as DNA: TGTGCCACCAGTGTTTCAGGGGAGATCTGGGAGACCCAGTACTTC.

For this clone: The sample contains more than one DNA sequence encoding this CDR3. V and J are TRBV7-2 and TRBJ2-7, with a tentative D call TRBD2 (5 bases). CDR3 length equals 14 residues. The V end lost 0 bases, the J end lost 1 base, and 7 bases lay between the germline ends. Germline CDR1 SGHTA, CDR2 FQGNSA. The CDR3 nucleotides read TGTGCCAGCAGCTTAGCGCCGGGGTCCTACGAGCAGTACTTC. As protein: CASSLAPGSYEQYF.

V is TRBV7-2 and J is TRBJ1-4; D remains ambiguous. Germline V gene data show CDR1 as SGHTA and CDR2 as FQGNSA. The CDR3 sequence is 13 residues long. V shed 2 bases and J shed 7 bases, with 8 bases lying between them. This CDR3 reads CASSLIPGEKLFF. CDR3 DNA: TGTGCCAGCAGCTTAATTCCGGGTGAAAAACTGTTTTTT.

The chain uses TRBV5-6 and TRBJ1-2; 7 bases fit TRBD1. The V and J ends lost 5 bases and 6 bases, in that order; junction bases with no gene match: 7. The CDR3 is 13 residues long. Germline values: CDR1 SGHDT, CDR2 YYEEEE. In DNA form, the CDR3 reads TGTGCCAGCAGTCTAAGGGGGCGAAATGGCTACACCTTC. Translating gives CASSLRGRNGYTF.

This chain joins TRBV19 and TRBJ2-3; D is possibly TRBD1 (5 bases). The CDR3 is made up of 14 amino acids. The germline V gene encodes CDR1 LNHDA and CDR2 SQIVND (reference sequence). The V and J ends lost 3 bases and 3 bases respectively, with 10 bases between them. The CDR3 coding sequence is TGTGCCAGTAGTATCGGAAAGGGGACAGATACGCAGTATTTT. It yields the protein CASSIGKGTDTQYF.

This rearrangement joins TRBV6-5 to TRBJ2-3; 8 positions agree with TRBD1. The CDR3 is made up of 15 amino acids. The V and J ends lost 6 bases and 1 base, in that order; junction bases with no gene match: 6. Germline V gene data show CDR1 as MNHEY and CDR2 as SVGAGI. CDR3 sequence reads: CASRSRQGRTDTQYF. DNA of the CDR3: TGTGCCAGCAGGTCCCGACAGGGGCGCACAGATACGCAGTATTTT.

This clone showed up just once. The rearrangement links TRBV7-8 to TRBJ1-2; 9 bases agree with TRBD1. The trim removed 5 bases at V and 5 bases at J, leaving 9 bases unmatched. Per germline, CDR1 SGHVS and CDR2 FQNEAQ. This CDR3 spans 15 amino acids. DNA for the CDR3: TGTGCCAGCAGCGAAACGACAGGGGGAACTTATGGCTACACCTTC. Encoded protein: CASSETTGGTYGYTF.

This chain connects TRBV24-1 to TRBJ2-1; TRBD2 agrees at 9 bases. The V segment lost 9 bases and the J segment 5 bases; nucleotides outside the gene matches: 10. The CDR3 loop spans 15 amino acids. Germline lookup yields CDR1 KGHDR and CDR2 SFDVKD. The CDR3 region is CATSTSGRSHNEQFF. CDR3 DNA: TGTGCCACCTCGACCAGCGGGAGGTCCCACAATGAGCAGTTCTTC.

J is TRBJ1-5 and V is TRBV7-6, with a possible D match to TRBD1 (5 bases). V was shortened by 2 bases and J by 1 base, with 9 bases between the two germline ends. This CDR3 spans 15 amino acids. The V gene's germline CDR1 is SGHVS and CDR2 FNYEAQ. The chain's CDR3 is CASSLFQGSNQPQHF. For the CDR3, the DNA is TGTGCCAGCAGCTTATTTCAGGGAAGCAATCAGCCCCAGCATTTT.

This chain links TRBV2 with TRBJ2-7; 10 nucleotides line up with TRBD1. The CDR3 runs 13 residues. Germline V gene lookup returns CDR1 SNHLY and CDR2 FYNNEI. V shed 4 bases and J 4 bases; nucleotides not matched to a gene: 1. The CDR3 sequence: CASSVDRGYEQYF. DNA of the CDR3: TGTGCCAGCAGTGTGGACAGGGGGTACGAGCAGTACTTC.

The sample holds one count of this clone. V and J are TRBV19 and TRBJ2-7, with 13 bases identical to TRBD2. The CDR3 runs 15 residues. The germline V gene encodes CDR1 LNHDA and CDR2 SQIVND (reference sequence). V was clipped by 3 bases and J by 9 bases; unmatched bases: 8. CDR3: CASSIGTSGIARQYF. The CDR3 nucleotides read TGTGCCAGTAGTATTGGGACTAGCGGGATCGCTCGGCAGTACTTC.

The count of this clone is one. The rearrangement links TRBV5-1 to TRBJ2-3, with D tentatively TRBD1 (6 bases). Between the trimmed V and J ends, which lost 4 bases and 6 bases, there was a span of 15 bases. This CDR3 is 14 amino acids long. Looked up from germline, CDR1 is SGHRS and CDR2 is YFSETQ. CDR3 in amino acids: CASSPRGQRDTQYF. The CDR3 DNA follows: TGCGCCAGCAGCCCCCGCGGACAGAGGGATACGCAGTATTTT.

The genes are TRBV5-1 and TRBJ1-1; D call uncertain. The CDR3 covers 15 residues. The V end was cut by 1 base, the J end by 6 bases, with 16 bases between. CDR1 is SGHRS and CDR2 is YFSETQ in the germline V gene. The DNA of the CDR3 is TGCGCCAGCAGCTTGTCGGGTTTGGGAGAGCCTGAAGCTTTCTTT. Translation: CASSLSGLGEPEAFF.

V usage is TRBV30 and J usage is TRBJ2-2, with D maybe TRBD2 (5 bases). V was trimmed by 2 bases and J by 6 bases, leaving 13 bases between them. The CDR3 consists of 14 residues. Germline assignment: CDR1 GTSNPN and CDR2 SVGIG (reference sequence). This CDR3 reads CAWSRPGEAGELFF. For the CDR3, the DNA is TGTGCCTGGAGTAGACCCGGGGAAGCCGGGGAGCTGTTTTTT.

This sequence joins TRBV5-1 and TRBJ1-1; 9 positions agree with TRBD1. The germline V gene encodes CDR1 SGHRS and CDR2 YFSETQ. The CDR3 is made up of 14 amino acids. V lost 3 bases, J lost 5 bases, and 5 bases stayed unmatched. CDR3 DNA: TGCGCCAGCAGCTCCCGGACAGGGGCGACTGAAGCTTTCTTT. It yields the protein CASSSRTGATEAFF.

The chain joins TRBV7-8 to TRBJ1-6; possibly TRBD1 for D (6 bases). The ends were cut back, 1 base at V and 0 bases at J, with 13 bases in the middle. The germline V gene encodes CDR1 SGHVS and CDR2 FQNEAQ. The CDR3 runs 18 residues. The DNA of the CDR3 is TGTGCCAGCAGCTTAGGGGGGACAAGCAGCTCCTATAATTCACCCCTCCACTTT. It specifies CASSLGGTSSSYNSPLHF.

CDR3 amino acids: CASSLNSLNEKLFF. In DNA, the CDR3 is TGTGCCAGCAGCTTAAACAGTCTTAATGAAAAACTGTTTTTT. This chain links TRBV7-9 with TRBJ1-4; D unclear. This CDR3 is 14 amino acids long. Germline CDR1 is SEHNR and CDR2 is FQNEAQ (reference sequence). The V and J ends lost 2 bases and 4 bases respectively, with 8 bases between them.